This T cell receptor beta chain was sequenced for a study of blood T cells in healthy people across ages (dated by TCRdb to the mid-2010s). As for the study more broadly: In model experiments, template switching captured roughly one uniquely barcoded TCR beta cDNA molecule for every two T cells. To avoid experimental bias, donors of different ages were randomly spread across the sequencing lanes. The study analyzed two additional independent replicas of 1 million unique cDNA reads from the same blood draw for two donors, one aged 18 to 29 and one aged 80 or older. Donors were grouped into four age groups: young (average about 15 years), middle-aged (39), aged (about 60) and long-lived (roughly 80). Age-related changes in TCR beta repertoire diversity were measured in the study by deep sequencing normalized with unique cDNA molecular identifiers. Here is what the overall study found, with its caveats: Observed TCR beta diversity per million T cells fell roughly linearly with age, and a significant reduction was already apparent by age approximately 40. Observed TCR beta diversity correlated strongly with the percentage of naive T cells measured by flow cytometry. Compared with the aged group, more naive CD4+ T cells, fewer expanded clones and increased TCR diversity were shown by the long-lived group, suggesting age selection. Estimates of total diversity based on one million sequenced T cells were regarded as lower bounds and as underestimates. Because profiling used bulk unsorted PBMCs, naive and antigen-experienced compartments could not be compared conclusively. Because the CMV infection status of the donors was unknown, age-related changes in expanded clonotypes may potentially have been confounded.

Libraries were built with 5' RACE. Sequencing took place on an Illumina HiSeq 2500. A second PCR of about 6 to 11 cycles was run with a J-beta primer mix and a sample-barcoded 5' primer. A unique molecular identifier was introduced onto each TCR beta cDNA molecule by a template-switch 5' adaptor carrying 12 random nucleotides. Each sample yielded at least 3 million CDR3-containing paired-end reads. All of the RNA was converted into first-strand cDNA using the Mint cDNA synthesis kit, with a TRBC-specific oligonucleotide serving as the primer. All cDNA was treated with uracil-DNA glycosylase and then went through a first 18-cycle PCR with the universal primers M1SS and BC2_uni_R. The study's own analysis went as follows. For normalization, 1 million high-quality reads were randomly selected from each sample, with every read carrying a distinct molecular identifier. Reads with shared molecular identifiers were discarded instead of being binned into consensus sequences. MiTCR, set to a Q25 quality threshold and the strictest error-elimination algorithm, was used for CDR3 identification, clonotype clustering and error correction. A nonparametric unseen species model using Euler transformation provided a lower-bound estimate of total TCR beta diversity. TCRdb cleaned the public reads at Q25 with fastp, built clones with MiXCR and kept in-frame beta chains. When rows share a CDR3 protein, they turn into one entry using the most common DNA and genes. These V and J calls are TCRdb output, not the study's own analysis. In all, the sample holds about 780,000 distinct CDR3 sequences, and more than 35% of those were seen once. About a sixth of the sample is in the top ten clones.

Details on this clonotype: What antigen it recognizes has not been identified. The sample holds no much larger clone one base away, and base qualities are not on file.

The CDR1 and CDR2 encoded by the germline V gene (reference sequence) are SEHNR and FQNEAQ. For this chain, trimming is 1 base at the V end and 7 bases at the J end, and the number of junction bases without a gene match is 3. From the cysteine through the phenylalanine, the CDR3 covers 15 amino acids. Only the CDR3 region is kept as DNA, spanning 45 bases read in frame from base 1. Systemically healthy Caucasian individuals from Russia, about 38 in total and aged about 6 to 95 years, were included as donors. Ten milliliters of peripheral blood were drawn from each donor into EDTA-treated Vacutainer tubes. Ficoll-Paque density-gradient centrifugation was used to isolate PBMCs, with at least 6.5 million per sample. Trizol reagent was used to extract total RNA from PBMCs, with at least 6 micrograms per sample. For every donor, flow cytometry on a PBMC aliquot measured the percentage of naive CD45RAhigh/CD27high T cells.

Rearrangement joined TRBV7-9 to TRBJ2-1, with TRBD2 matching 11 junction bases. The receptor comes from a man older than 75 in good health. Material: blood. The encoded CDR3 is CASSLGTSGPNEQFF. The bases are TGTGCCAGCAGCTTAGGGACTAGCGGGCCGAATGAGCAGTTCTTC.